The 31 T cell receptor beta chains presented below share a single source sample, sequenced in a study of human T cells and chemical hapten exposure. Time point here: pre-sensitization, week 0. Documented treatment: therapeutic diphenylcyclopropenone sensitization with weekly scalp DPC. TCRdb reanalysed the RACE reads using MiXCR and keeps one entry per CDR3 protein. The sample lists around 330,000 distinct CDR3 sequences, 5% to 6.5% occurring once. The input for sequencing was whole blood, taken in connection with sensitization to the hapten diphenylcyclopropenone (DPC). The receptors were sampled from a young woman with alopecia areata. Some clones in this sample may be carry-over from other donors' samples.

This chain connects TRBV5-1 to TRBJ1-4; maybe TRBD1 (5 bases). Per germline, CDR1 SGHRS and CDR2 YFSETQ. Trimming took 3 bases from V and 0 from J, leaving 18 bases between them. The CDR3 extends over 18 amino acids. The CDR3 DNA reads TGCGCCAGCAGCTGGGGACGGATTCCCCCTACAACTAATGAAAAACTGTTTTTT. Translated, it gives CASSWGRIPPTTNEKLFF.

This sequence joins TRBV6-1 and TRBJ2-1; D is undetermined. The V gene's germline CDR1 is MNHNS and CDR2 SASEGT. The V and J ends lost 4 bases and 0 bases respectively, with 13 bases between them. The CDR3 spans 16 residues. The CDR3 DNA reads TGTGCCAGCAGTGGTTACTGGTCGAGCTCCTACAATGAGCAGTTCTTC. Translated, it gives CASSGYWSSSYNEQFF.

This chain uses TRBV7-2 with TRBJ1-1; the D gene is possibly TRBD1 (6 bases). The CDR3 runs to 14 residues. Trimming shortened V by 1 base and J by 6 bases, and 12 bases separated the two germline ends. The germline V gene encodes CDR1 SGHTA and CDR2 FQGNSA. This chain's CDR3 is CASSLGQGLSEAFF. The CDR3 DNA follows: TGTGCCAGCAGCTTAGGCCAGGGGTTGTCTGAAGCTTTCTTT.

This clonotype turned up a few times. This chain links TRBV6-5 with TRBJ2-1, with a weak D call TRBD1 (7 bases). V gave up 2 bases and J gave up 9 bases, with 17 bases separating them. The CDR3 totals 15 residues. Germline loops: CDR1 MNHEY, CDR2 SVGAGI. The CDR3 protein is CASSYTGTARGEQFF. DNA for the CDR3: TGTGCCAGCAGTTACACCGGGACAGCGCGGGGTGAGCAGTTCTTC.

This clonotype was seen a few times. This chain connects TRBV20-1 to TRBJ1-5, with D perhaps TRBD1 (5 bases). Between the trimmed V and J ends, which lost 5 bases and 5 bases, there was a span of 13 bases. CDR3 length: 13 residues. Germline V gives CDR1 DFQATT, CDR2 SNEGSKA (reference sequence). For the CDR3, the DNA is TGCAGTGCTGGGTTGACAGCAGATCAGCCCCAGCATTTT. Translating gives CSAGLTADQPQHF.

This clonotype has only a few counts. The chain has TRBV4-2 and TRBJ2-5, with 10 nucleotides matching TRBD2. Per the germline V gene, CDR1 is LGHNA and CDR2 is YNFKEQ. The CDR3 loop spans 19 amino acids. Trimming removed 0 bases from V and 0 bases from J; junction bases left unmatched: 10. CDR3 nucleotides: TGTGCCAGCAGCCAAGATGTGGGGCTAGCGGGGGCGTACCAAGAGACCCAGTACTTC. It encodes CASSQDVGLAGAYQETQYF.

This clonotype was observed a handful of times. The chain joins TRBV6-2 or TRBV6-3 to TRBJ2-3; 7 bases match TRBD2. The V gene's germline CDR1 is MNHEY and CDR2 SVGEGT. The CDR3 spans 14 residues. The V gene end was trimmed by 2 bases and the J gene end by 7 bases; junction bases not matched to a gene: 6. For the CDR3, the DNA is TGTGCCAGCAGTTACCCTAGGCGGGGGAATACGCAGTATTTT. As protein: CASSYPRRGNTQYF.

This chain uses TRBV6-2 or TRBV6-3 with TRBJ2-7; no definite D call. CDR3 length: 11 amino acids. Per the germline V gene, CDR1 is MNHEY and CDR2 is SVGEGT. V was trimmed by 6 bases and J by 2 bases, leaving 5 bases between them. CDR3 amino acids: CASRSAYEQYF. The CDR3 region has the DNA TGTGCCAGCAGATCAGCCTACGAGCAGTACTTC.

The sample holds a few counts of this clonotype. The CDR3 loop reads CASKGQNSNTGELFF. CDR3 sequence (DNA): TGCGCCAGCAAAGGACAGAATTCGAACACCGGGGAGCTGTTTTTT. The chain uses TRBV5-1 and TRBJ2-2, with D possibly TRBD1 on 6 matching bases. Germline V gene sequence: CDR1 SGHRS, CDR2 YFSETQ. V was shortened by 6 bases and J by 0 bases, with 12 bases between the two germline ends. CDR3 length: 15 residues. Supplemented by reference TRBV5-1 and TRBJ2-2, the full variable domain reads KAGVTQTPRYLIKTRGQQVTLSCSPISGHRSVSWYQQTPGQGLQFLFEYFSETQRNKGNFPGRFSGRQFSNSRSEMNVSTLELGDSALYLCASKGQNSNTGELFFGEGSRLTVL.

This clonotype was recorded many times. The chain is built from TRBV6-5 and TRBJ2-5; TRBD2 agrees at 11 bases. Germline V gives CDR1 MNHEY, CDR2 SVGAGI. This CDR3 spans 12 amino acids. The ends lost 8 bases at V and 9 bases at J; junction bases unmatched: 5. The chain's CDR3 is CASGTSGAPQYF. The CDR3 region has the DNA TGTGCCAGCGGGACTAGCGGTGCCCCCCAGTACTTC.

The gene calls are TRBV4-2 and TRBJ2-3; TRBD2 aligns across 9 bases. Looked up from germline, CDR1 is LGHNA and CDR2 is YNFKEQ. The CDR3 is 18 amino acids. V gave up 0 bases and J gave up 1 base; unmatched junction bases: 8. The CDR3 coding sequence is TGTGCCAGCAGCCAAGATCTGGGTAGCGGGGGCCGCACAGATACGCAGTATTTT. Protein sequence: CASSQDLGSGGRTDTQYF.

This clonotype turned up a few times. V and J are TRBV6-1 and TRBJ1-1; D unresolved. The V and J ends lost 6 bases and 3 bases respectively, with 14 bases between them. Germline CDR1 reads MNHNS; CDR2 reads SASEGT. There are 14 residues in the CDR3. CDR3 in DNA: TGTGCCAGCAGAGAATTCCCGAGAGACACTGAAGCTTTCTTT. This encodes CASREFPRDTEAFF.

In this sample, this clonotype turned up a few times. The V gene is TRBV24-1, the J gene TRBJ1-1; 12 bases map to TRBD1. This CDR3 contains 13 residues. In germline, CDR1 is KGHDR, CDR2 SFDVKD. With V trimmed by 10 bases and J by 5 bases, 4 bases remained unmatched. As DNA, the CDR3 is TGTGCCACAAGGGGACAGGGGGCAACTGAAGCTTTCTTT. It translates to CATRGQGATEAFF.

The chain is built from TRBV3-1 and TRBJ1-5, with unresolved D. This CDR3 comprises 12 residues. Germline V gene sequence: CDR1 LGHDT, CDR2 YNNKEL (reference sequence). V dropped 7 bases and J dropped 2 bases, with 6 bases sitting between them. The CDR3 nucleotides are TGTGCCAGCAATTCCGGCAATCAGCCCCAGCATTTT. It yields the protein CASNSGNQPQHF.

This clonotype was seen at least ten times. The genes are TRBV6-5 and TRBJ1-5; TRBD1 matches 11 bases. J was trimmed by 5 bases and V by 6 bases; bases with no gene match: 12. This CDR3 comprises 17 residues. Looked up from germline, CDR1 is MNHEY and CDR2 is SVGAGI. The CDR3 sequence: CASRYGQGARSDQPQHF. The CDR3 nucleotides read TGTGCCAGCAGGTACGGACAGGGGGCGCGATCCGATCAGCCCCAGCATTTT.

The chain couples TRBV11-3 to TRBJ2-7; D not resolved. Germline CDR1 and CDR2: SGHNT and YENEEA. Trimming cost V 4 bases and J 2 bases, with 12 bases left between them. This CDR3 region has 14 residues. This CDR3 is CASSSWTDPYEQYF. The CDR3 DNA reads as TGTGCCAGCAGCTCGTGGACCGATCCCTACGAGCAGTACTTC.

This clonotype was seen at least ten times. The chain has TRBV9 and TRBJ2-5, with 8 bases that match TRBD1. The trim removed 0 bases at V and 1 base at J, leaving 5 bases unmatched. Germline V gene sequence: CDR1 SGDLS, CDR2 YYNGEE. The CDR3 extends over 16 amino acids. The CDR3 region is CASSVVGTGFQETQYF. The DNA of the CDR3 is TGTGCCAGCAGCGTAGTTGGGACAGGATTCCAAGAGACCCAGTACTTC.

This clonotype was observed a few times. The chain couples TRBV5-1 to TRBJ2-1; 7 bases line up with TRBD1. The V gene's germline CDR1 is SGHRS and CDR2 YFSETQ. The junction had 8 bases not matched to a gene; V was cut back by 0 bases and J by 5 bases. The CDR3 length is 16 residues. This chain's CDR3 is CASSLDLGGGHNEQFF. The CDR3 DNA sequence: TGCGCCAGCAGCTTGGATCTAGGGGGCGGACACAATGAGCAGTTCTTC. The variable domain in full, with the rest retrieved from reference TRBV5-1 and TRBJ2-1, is KAGVTQTPRYLIKTRGQQVTLSCSPISGHRSVSWYQQTPGQGLQFLFEYFSETQRNKGNFPGRFSGRQFSNSRSEMNVSTLELGDSALYLCASSLDLGGGHNEQFFGPGTRLTVL.

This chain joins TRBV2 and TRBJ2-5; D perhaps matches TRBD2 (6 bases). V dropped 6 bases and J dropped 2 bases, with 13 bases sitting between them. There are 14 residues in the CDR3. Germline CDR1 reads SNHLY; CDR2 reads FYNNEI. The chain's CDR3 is CASRAPGAQETQYF. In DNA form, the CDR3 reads TGTGCCAGCAGAGCTCCGGGAGCGCAAGAGACCCAGTACTTC.

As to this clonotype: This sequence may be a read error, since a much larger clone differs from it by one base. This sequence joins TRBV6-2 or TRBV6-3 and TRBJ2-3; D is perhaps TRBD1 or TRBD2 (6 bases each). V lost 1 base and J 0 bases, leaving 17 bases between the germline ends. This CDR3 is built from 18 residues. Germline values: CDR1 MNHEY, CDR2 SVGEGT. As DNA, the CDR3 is TGTGCCAGCAGTTACTTTGGACTAACGGGGGCCAGCACAGATACGCAGTATTTT. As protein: CASSYFGLTGASTDTQYF.

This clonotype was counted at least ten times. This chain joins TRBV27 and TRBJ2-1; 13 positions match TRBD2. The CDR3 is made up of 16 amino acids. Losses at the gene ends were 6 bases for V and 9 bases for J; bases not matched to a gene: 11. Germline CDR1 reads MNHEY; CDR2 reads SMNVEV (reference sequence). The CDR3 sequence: CASSPGTSGVGGEQFF. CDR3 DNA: TGTGCCAGCAGCCCCGGGACTAGCGGGGTCGGGGGTGAGCAGTTCTTC.

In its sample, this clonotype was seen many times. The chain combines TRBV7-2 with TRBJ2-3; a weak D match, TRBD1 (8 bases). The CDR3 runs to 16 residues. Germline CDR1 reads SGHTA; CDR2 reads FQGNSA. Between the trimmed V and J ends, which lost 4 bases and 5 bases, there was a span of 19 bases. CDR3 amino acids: CASSSQGAREKDTQYF. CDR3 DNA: TGTGCCAGCAGCTCTCAGGGGGCGCGGGAGAAAGATACGCAGTATTTT.

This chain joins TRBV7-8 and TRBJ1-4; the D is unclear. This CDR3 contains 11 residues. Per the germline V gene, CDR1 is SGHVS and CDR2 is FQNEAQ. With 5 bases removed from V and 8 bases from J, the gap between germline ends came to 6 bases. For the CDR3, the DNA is TGTGCCAGCAGCATCCGAGAAAAACTGTTTTTT. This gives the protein CASSIREKLFF.

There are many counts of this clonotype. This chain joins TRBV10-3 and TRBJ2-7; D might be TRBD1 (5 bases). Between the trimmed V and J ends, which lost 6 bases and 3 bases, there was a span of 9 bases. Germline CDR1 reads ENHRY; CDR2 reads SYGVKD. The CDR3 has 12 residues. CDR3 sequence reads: CAIRVDNYEQYF. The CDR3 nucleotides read TGTGCCATCAGGGTGGACAACTACGAGCAGTACTTC.

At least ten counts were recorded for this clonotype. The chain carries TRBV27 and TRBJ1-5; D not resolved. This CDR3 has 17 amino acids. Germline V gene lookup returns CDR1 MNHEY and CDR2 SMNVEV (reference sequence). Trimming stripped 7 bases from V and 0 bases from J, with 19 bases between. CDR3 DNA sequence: TGTGCCAGCAATCTGGCCGTACGGGTTTATAGCAATCAGCCCCAGCATTTT. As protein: CASNLAVRVYSNQPQHF.

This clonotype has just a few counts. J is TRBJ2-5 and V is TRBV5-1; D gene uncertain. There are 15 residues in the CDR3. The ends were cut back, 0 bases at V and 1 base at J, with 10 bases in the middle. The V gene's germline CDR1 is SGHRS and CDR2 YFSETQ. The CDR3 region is CASSLEGKIQETQYF. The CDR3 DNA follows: TGCGCCAGCAGCTTGGAAGGGAAAATCCAAGAGACCCAGTACTTC.

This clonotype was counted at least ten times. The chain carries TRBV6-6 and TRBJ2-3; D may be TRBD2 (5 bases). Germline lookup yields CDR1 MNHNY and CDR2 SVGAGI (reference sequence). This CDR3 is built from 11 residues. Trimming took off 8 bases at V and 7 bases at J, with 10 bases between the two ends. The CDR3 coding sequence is TGTGCCAGCTCCGGGGAACATACGCAGTATTTT. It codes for CASSGEHTQYF.

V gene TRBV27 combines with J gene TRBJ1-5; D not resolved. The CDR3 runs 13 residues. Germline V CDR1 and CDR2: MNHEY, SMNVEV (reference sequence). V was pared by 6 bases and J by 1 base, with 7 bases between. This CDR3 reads CASRAWSNQPQHF. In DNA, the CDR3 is TGTGCCAGCAGAGCGTGGAGCAATCAGCCCCAGCATTTT.

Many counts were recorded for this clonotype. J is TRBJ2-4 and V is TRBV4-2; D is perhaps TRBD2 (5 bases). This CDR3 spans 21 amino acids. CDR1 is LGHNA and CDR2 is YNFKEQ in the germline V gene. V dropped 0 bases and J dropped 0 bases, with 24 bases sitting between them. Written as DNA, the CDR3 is TGTGCCAGCAGCCAAGATTTTTTTATCGGCGGAGGCTCCCTAGCCAAAAACATTCAGTACTTC. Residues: CASSQDFFIGGGSLAKNIQYF.

Written as DNA, the CDR3 is TGTGCCAGCAGTTACGTAGGAAAAGCTTTCTTT. Its protein product is CASSYVGKAFF. The rearrangement joins TRBV6-5 to TRBJ1-1; D gene unclear. The CDR3 is made up of 11 amino acids. Germline V gene data show CDR1 as MNHEY and CDR2 as SVGAGI. The V and J ends lost 2 bases and 9 bases respectively, with 7 bases between them.

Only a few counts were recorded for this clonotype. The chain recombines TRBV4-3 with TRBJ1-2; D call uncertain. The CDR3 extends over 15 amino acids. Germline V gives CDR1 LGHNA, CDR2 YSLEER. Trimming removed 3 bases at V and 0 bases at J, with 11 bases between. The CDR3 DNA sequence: TGCGCCAGCAGCCAGTTCCCCGAGACTAACTATGGCTACACCTTC. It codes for CASSQFPETNYGYTF.